The clone carrying this T cell receptor beta chain was seen more than once but under ten times. Following extraction, RNA underwent reverse transcription to cDNA, which served as the sequencing template. Sequenced by immunoSEQ multiplex PCR; TCRdb stores in-frame clones only, minus some. The sample consists of about 270,000 clones, approximately 60% of them appearing once. Germline CDR1 and CDR2: LNHDA and SQIVND (reference sequence). The CDR3 sequence is 13 residues long. V lost 3 bases, J lost 5 bases, and 10 bases lay in between. The sample comes from a study of CD8+ T cells in alopecia areata. Background on the study: Disease severity was quantified as SALT score of affected scalp area.

The treatment: oral pan-JAK inhibitor, 5-10 mg twice daily. Punch biopsies of lesional scalp, plus peripheral blood, were taken from alopecia areata patients. The chain has TRBV19 and TRBJ1-1, with a weak D call TRBD1 (5 bases). The sequences come from CD4+ T cells sorted from blood, collected at approximately week 52, from a patient treated with tofacitinib. This TCR derives from a human donor with alopecia areata. CDR3 protein: CASSIFRDTEAFF. The CDR3 coding sequence is TGTGCCAGTAGTATCTTCAGGGATACTGAAGCTTTCTTT.